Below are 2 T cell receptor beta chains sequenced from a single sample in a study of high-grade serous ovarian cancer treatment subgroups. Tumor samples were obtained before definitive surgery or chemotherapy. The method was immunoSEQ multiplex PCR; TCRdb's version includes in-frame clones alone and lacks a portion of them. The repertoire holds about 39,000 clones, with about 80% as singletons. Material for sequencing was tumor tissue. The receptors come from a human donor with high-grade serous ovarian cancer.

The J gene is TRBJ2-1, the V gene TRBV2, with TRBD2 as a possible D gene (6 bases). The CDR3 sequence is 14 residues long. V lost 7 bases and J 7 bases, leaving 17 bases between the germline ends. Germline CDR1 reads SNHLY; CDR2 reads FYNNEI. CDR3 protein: CASTQRVVSNEQFF. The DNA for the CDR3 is TGTGCCAGCACCCAGCGGGTGGTGTCTAATGAGCAGTTCTTC.

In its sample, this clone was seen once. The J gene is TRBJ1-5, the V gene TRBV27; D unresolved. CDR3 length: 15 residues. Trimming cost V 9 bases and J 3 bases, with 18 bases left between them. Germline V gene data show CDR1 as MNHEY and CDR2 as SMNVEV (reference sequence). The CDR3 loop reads CARGPTGVFNQPQHF. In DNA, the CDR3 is TGTGCCAGGGGTCCTACGGGCGTCTTCAATCAGCCCCAGCATTTT.